The rows below give T cell receptor beta chains drawn from one sample of a study of cytomegalovirus exposure and HLA in healthy donors. Sequenced by immunoSEQ multiplex PCR; TCRdb stores in-frame clones only, minus some. The sample contains under 150,000 clones, around 80% of which appear only once. The sequenced sample consisted of PBMCs. The source of these receptors is a man between 18 and 29 years old in good health and CMV-seronegative. CDR3s include the opening cysteine and the closing phenylalanine or tryptophan. D genes are given only for firm matches. Some rows have no size entry. The others give once, few or many, or a class for an expanded clone.

cdr3_nt cdr3_aa d_call j_call clone_size v_call
TGTGCCAGCAGTGGACAAGGCCAACCAACGGGGACTGAAGCTTTCTTT CASSGQGQPTGTEAFF . TRBJ1-1 . TRBV6-1
TGTGCCAGCAGTGAACATAGGGACAGAACTTATCCTGAAGCTTTCTTT CASSEHRDRTYPEAFF TRBD1 TRBJ1-1 . TRBV6-1
TGTGCCAGCAGCCTGACAGGGAATAATTCACCCCTCCACTTT CASSLTGNNSPLHF TRBD1 TRBJ1-6 once TRBV9
TGTGCCAGCAGCGCCAGCGGGGTCAGTAATGAGCAGTTCTTC CASSASGVSNEQFF TRBD2 TRBJ2-1 . TRBV7-2
TGTGCCAGCAGCCCCCCCGGACAGGGTAACTATGGCTACACCTTC CASSPPGQGNYGYTF TRBD1 TRBJ1-2 . TRBV7-9
TGTGCCAGCAGCTTCGGGACAGACCCAAAAAATTCACCCCTCCACTTT CASSFGTDPKNSPLHF TRBD1 TRBJ1-6 . TRBV5-4
TGTGCCAGCAGCCGACGGGGGGACGCTGCAGGGGCTGCAGATACGCAGTATTTT CASSRRGDAAGAADTQYF . TRBJ2-3 . TRBV9
TGTGCCAGCAGCCCCCAACGGGAGGATACGCAGTATTTT CASSPQREDTQYF . TRBJ2-3 once TRBV7-9
TGTGCCAGCAGCTTGGACAGCAAAAACATTCAGTACTTC CASSLDSKNIQYF . TRBJ2-4 . TRBV5-4
TGTGCCAGCAGCGACCCCCTTCTAGCGGGAGACTACAATGAGCAGTTCTTC CASSDPLLAGDYNEQFF TRBD2 TRBJ2-1 . TRBV9
TGTGCCAGCGGGCCGGGGAACTATGGCTACACCTTC CASGPGNYGYTF . TRBJ1-2 . TRBV11-2
TGTGCCAGCAGCCGGAGCGGAGGCTCCTACAATGAGCAGTTCTTC CASSRSGGSYNEQFF . TRBJ2-1 . TRBV5-4
TGCGCCAGCAGCTCAACCCCGGAGGGACTAGCAACGAGGAATGAGCAGTTCTTC CASSSTPEGLATRNEQFF TRBD2 TRBJ2-1 . TRBV5-1
TGTGCCAGCAGGACTCTGAACACTGAAGCTTTCTTT CASRTLNTEAFF . TRBJ1-1 . TRBV28
TGTGCCAGCAGCTTGGGGGGATGGGCCCAGTACTTC CASSLGGWAQYF . TRBJ2-5 . TRBV7-2
TGCGCCAGCAGCATTCGTAGGCAGGGGGCCAATTCACCCCTCCACTTT CASSIRRQGANSPLHF TRBD1 TRBJ1-6 . TRBV5-1
TGTGCCAGCAGTGACCCAGGAAGGAACTATGGCTACACCTTC CASSDPGRNYGYTF . TRBJ1-2 few TRBV6-5
TGTGCCAGCTCGCCCCGGACAGGGGACGGAAACACCATATATTTT CASSPRTGDGNTIYF TRBD1 TRBJ1-3 . TRBV18
TGTGCCAGCAGCCCCGGACTAAGTGACATTCAGTACTTC CASSPGLSDIQYF . TRBJ2-4 few TRBV7-2
TGTGCCAGCTCACTCCAGGGGGCGGCCACCGGGGAGCTGTTTTTT CASSLQGAATGELFF TRBD1 TRBJ2-2 . TRBV18
TGTGCCAGCAGTTTTGAGGGAAACACCATATATTTT CASSFEGNTIYF . TRBJ1-3 many TRBV28
TGTGCCAGCAGCTTCTGGGGGCGGGACACTGAAGCTTTCTTT CASSFWGRDTEAFF . TRBJ1-1 once TRBV5-4
TGCGCCAGCAGCTTTATGTGGACTATGCAAACCGGGGAGCTGTTTTTT CASSFMWTMQTGELFF . TRBJ2-2 . TRBV5-1
TGTGCCACCAGCAGAGATAGAGTCTATGGCTACACCTTC CATSRDRVYGYTF . TRBJ1-2 . TRBV15
TGTGCCAGCAGCTCGGGGACTAGCGGTTACTACGAGCAGTACTTC CASSSGTSGYYEQYF TRBD2 TRBJ2-7 . TRBV7-8
TGTGCCAGCAGCTTAGGGACAGGGTTATCGGCTAATGAAAAACTGTTTTTT CASSLGTGLSANEKLFF TRBD1 TRBJ1-4 . TRBV7-9
TGTTTTTTTTTCAAGCAGAAGGCGGCATACGAGCAGTACTTC CFFFKQKAAYEQYF . TRBJ2-7 . TRBV7-8
TGTGCCAGCAGCCTCCCTCAGGGTTTGGATACGCAGTATTTT CASSLPQGLDTQYF . TRBJ2-3 . TRBV5-4
TGTGCCAGCAGCTTAGGGACAGTTGGGGTGCAGTTCTTC CASSLGTVGVQFF . TRBJ2-1 . TRBV11-2
TGCGCCAGCAGCTTGGTAACAGCGGGAGAGGGTAGAAACGAGCAGTACTTC CASSLVTAGEGRNEQYF TRBD2 TRBJ2-7 . TRBV5-1
TGTGCCAGCAGTGGGGGGGGAAGTGGAAACACCATATATTTT CASSGGGSGNTIYF . TRBJ1-3 . TRBV9
TGTGCCAGCAGTTACTTCAGGGGGCGCTTCCACGAGCAGTACTTC CASSYFRGRFHEQYF TRBD1 TRBJ2-7 . TRBV6-5
TGTGCCTGGAGTGGGGGAAACCGGGACAGGGGTCACTACGAGCAGTACTTC CAWSGGNRDRGHYEQYF TRBD1 TRBJ2-7 few TRBV30
TGTGCCAGCAGCTTAGCGGGTAGCGGAAGCTACGAGCAGTACTTC CASSLAGSGSYEQYF . TRBJ2-7 . TRBV11-2
TGCAGCGCTGAAGTGTGGGCCACAGATACGCAGTATTTT CSAEVWATDTQYF . TRBJ2-3 once TRBV29-1
TGTGCCAGCAGTGTCGACAATTACAATGAGCAGTTCTTC CASSVDNYNEQFF . TRBJ2-1 once TRBV25-1
TGTGCCAGCAGTCTGGCGGGAGCTAACACCGGGGAGCTGTTTTTT CASSLAGANTGELFF TRBD2 TRBJ2-2 few TRBV2
TGTGCCAGCTCACCACCGGGTCTGCAGGGCAATCAGCCCCAGCATTTT CASSPPGLQGNQPQHF . TRBJ1-5 . TRBV18
TGTGCCTGGAGTGCCGGGGAGACCCAGTACTTC CAWSAGETQYF . TRBJ2-5 . TRBV30
TGCGCCAGCAGCCCCGAGGCGGGACTACATGCCTACAATGAGCAGTTCTTC CASSPEAGLHAYNEQFF TRBD2 TRBJ2-1 . TRBV5-1
TGCGCCAGCAGCTTGCCGGGACAGCGAGAGACCCAGTACTTC CASSLPGQRETQYF TRBD1 TRBJ2-5 . TRBV5-1
TGCGCCAGCAGCCAAGTCACAGGGGGGGCTGAAAAACTGTTTTTT CASSQVTGGAEKLFF TRBD1 TRBJ1-4 . TRBV4-3
TGTGCCAGCTCACCGGTAGGGACAGACAATGAGCAGTTCTTC CASSPVGTDNEQFF TRBD1 TRBJ2-1 . TRBV18
TGTGCCAGCAGTTACTCGCTGCGGGAGACGTACAATGAGCAGTTCTTC CASSYSLRETYNEQFF TRBD2 TRBJ2-1 . TRBV6-6
TGCGCCAGCAGCATACGGACAGGTGGGGCCACAGATACGCAGTATTTT CASSIRTGGATDTQYF TRBD1 TRBJ2-3 . TRBV5-1
TGCGCCAGCAGCCAAGGGGGACAGAATAGCAATCAGCCCCAGCATTTT CASSQGGQNSNQPQHF TRBD1 TRBJ1-5 . TRBV4-1
TGTGCCAGCAGTTCTAGCCCCTACAATGAGCAGTTCTTC CASSSSPYNEQFF . TRBJ2-1 . TRBV28
TGTGCCAGCAGTGAAAGGGGACATGAGGATTGGACCAATGAAAAACTGTTTTTT CASSERGHEDWTNEKLFF . TRBJ1-4 . TRBV25-1
TGCGCCAGCAGGGCGGACAGGGGGAACTGGGAGCAGTTCTTC CASRADRGNWEQFF TRBD1 TRBJ2-1 . TRBV10-2
TGTGCCAGCAGCCCTATAATGACCCCAGGGGCTAGCAATCAGCCCCAGCATTTT CASSPIMTPGASNQPQHF . TRBJ1-5 . TRBV11-2
TGTGCCAGCAGCTTCTCCCACAGCTCTGGGGCCAACGTCCTGACTTTC CASSFSHSSGANVLTF . TRBJ2-6 . TRBV7-8
TGTGCCAGCAGCTTACTCCCTAGCGGGAACACAGATACGCAGTATTTT CASSLLPSGNTDTQYF TRBD2 TRBJ2-3 . TRBV7-2
TGTGCCAGCAGCCAGGGACAGTTTAATGAAAAACTGTTTTTT CASSQGQFNEKLFF TRBD1 TRBJ1-4 . TRBV5-4
TGTGCCAGCTCATTCGGACAGGGAAGGCCAGCGGGCTACACCTTC CASSFGQGRPAGYTF TRBD1 TRBJ1-2 . TRBV18
TGTGCCAGCAGTATCGCTCAGGGGACCTACGAGCAGTACTTC CASSIAQGTYEQYF . TRBJ2-7 . TRBV6-5